These 8 T cell receptor beta chains were all obtained from the same sample, sequenced in a study of blood T cells in healthy people across ages. A second PCR, run for about 6 to 12 cycles, used a sample-barcoded 5' primer plus a J-beta primer mix. MiXCR was run by TCRdb on the 5' RACE reads, yielding one entry per CDR3 protein. Counted here are some 1 million distinct CDR3 sequences, 35% to 50% occurring once; the ten biggest clones make up around 18%. Sequencing was done on a sample of blood. The receptors originated from a woman aged 60 to 75 in good health.

This clonotype has a handful of counts. The chain uses TRBV6-5 and TRBJ1-6, with 7 bases aligning to TRBD1. V lost 3 bases to trimming and J lost 5 bases; unmatched junction nucleotides: 7. CDR3 size: 16 residues. The germline gives CDR1 MNHEY, CDR2 SVGAGI. CDR3 protein: CASSYRSQGDNSPLHF. In DNA form, the CDR3 reads TGTGCCAGCAGTTATAGGTCTCAGGGGGATAATTCACCCCTCCACTTT.

The chain links TRBV7-2 to TRBJ2-1, with a possible D match to TRBD2 (5 bases). CDR3 length equals 16 residues. Trimming took off 5 bases at V and 7 bases at J, with 21 bases between the two ends. From germline, CDR1 is SGHTA and CDR2 FQGNSA. CDR3 residues: CASSPISGPSRNEQFF. The CDR3 DNA reads TGTGCCAGCAGCCCCATCAGCGGACCCTCTCGGAATGAGCAGTTCTTC.

This clonotype appeared a few times. The chain recombines TRBV15 with TRBJ2-1, with D possibly matching TRBD2 (5 bases). CDR1 is LNHNV, CDR2 YYDKDF, per germline (reference sequence). The length of the CDR3 is 13 residues. V was clipped by 5 bases and J by 3 bases, with 8 bases between them. CDR3 bases: TGTGCCACCAGCCGGGAACTCTACAATGAGCAGTTCTTC. It specifies CATSRELYNEQFF. Full variable domain (outside the CDR3, taken from reference TRBV15 and TRBJ2-1): DAMVIQNPRYQVTQFGKPVTLSCSQTLNHNVMYWYQQKSSQAPKLLFHYYDKDFNNEADTPDNFQSRRPNTSFCFLDIRSPGLGDTAMYLCATSRELYNEQFFGPGTRLTVL.

This clonotype has only a few counts. The V and J genes are TRBV27 and TRBJ2-2, with 7 bases that match TRBD2. The CDR3 covers 14 residues. Per the germline V gene, CDR1 is MNHEY and CDR2 is SMNVEV (reference sequence). The trim removed 3 bases at V and 3 bases at J, leaving 1 base unmatched. In DNA form, the CDR3 reads TGTGCCAGCAGTTTCGGACTAGACACCGGGGAGCTGTTTTTT. Protein product: CASSFGLDTGELFF.

The rearrangement joins TRBV29-1 to TRBJ2-3; D perhaps matches TRBD1 (5 bases). CDR3 length equals 12 residues. Germline V lookup: CDR1 SQVTM, CDR2 ANQGSEA. The V and J ends lost 5 bases and 3 bases respectively, with 9 bases between them. CDR3 protein: CSVRRVTDTQYF. Written as DNA, the CDR3 is TGCAGCGTTCGCAGGGTTACAGATACGCAGTATTTT.

The chain recombines TRBV6-6 with TRBJ1-5, with no clear D. The CDR3 consists of 14 residues. Germline CDR1 MNHNY, CDR2 SVGAGI (reference sequence). V was cut by 2 bases and J by 1 base, with 6 bases left in between. The CDR3 is CASSYGESNQPQHF. The CDR3 DNA reads TGTGCCAGCAGTTACGGGGAGAGCAATCAGCCCCAGCATTTT.

The CDR3 region has the DNA TGTGCCACCAGTGGCGGGCGGGACGAGGAAAACATTCAGTACTTC. Protein: CATSGGRDEENIQYF. The chain carries TRBV24-1 and TRBJ2-4; D is perhaps TRBD2 (6 bases). In germline, CDR1 is KGHDR, CDR2 SFDVKD. The V end was cut by 5 bases, the J end by 5 bases, with 15 bases between. This CDR3 is 15 amino acids long.

This clonotype was counted a few times. The chain carries TRBV27 and TRBJ2-1, with TRBD1 identical over 7 bases. Germline CDR1 MNHEY, CDR2 SMNVEV (reference sequence). The CDR3 totals 17 residues. The trim removed 4 bases at V and 4 bases at J, leaving 13 bases unmatched. The CDR3 nucleotides read TGTGCCAGCAGTTCGGGACAGACCCCAGAGGGGTACAATGAGCAGTTCTTC. Amino acid sequence: CASSSGQTPEGYNEQFF.